Below are 18 T cell receptor beta chains sequenced from a single sample in a study of blood T cells in healthy people across ages. For the second PCR, which ran for about 6 to 11 cycles, a sample-barcoded 5' primer and a J-beta primer mix were used. A single record per CDR3 protein comes from TCRdb applying MiXCR to the 5' RACE reads. The sample includes some 750,000 distinct CDR3 sequences, approximately 21% of them seen just once. Sequenced sample: blood. The receptors shown here come from a man aged 65 to 85 in good health.

In its sample, this clonotype was seen a few times. The chain uses TRBV6-6 and TRBJ2-5, with 11 bases aligning to TRBD2. CDR1 is MNHNY and CDR2 is SVGAGI in the germline V gene (reference sequence). This CDR3 is 16 amino acids long. V dropped 8 bases and J dropped 2; count of bases not matched to a gene: 10. CDR3 residues: CASFYGTSGDQETQYF. The CDR3 DNA sequence: TGTGCCAGCTTTTACGGGACTAGCGGAGATCAAGAGACCCAGTACTTC.

This clonotype came up many times. The rearrangement uses TRBV5-1 and TRBJ2-1, with D perhaps TRBD1 or TRBD2 (5 bases each). The CDR3 sequence is 14 residues long. CDR1 and CDR2 (germline): SGHRS, YFSETQ. V lost 3 bases and J 5 bases, leaving 12 bases between the germline ends. In nucleotides, the CDR3 is TGCGCCAGCAGCTCCTCGGGACGCAACAATGAGCAGTTCTTC. Amino acids: CASSSSGRNNEQFF.

This chain uses TRBV19 with TRBJ1-2; possibly TRBD1 for D (6 bases). This CDR3 has 13 residues. The germline V and J ends were trimmed by 2 bases and 4 bases, with 8 bases remaining between them. CDR1 is LNHDA, CDR2 SQIVND, per germline (reference sequence). CDR3 DNA: TGTGCCAGTAGTATACGGGACACCTATGGCTACACCTTC. It specifies CASSIRDTYGYTF.

This clonotype was seen only once. The rearrangement uses TRBV24-1 and TRBJ1-2; D is unresolved. Germline V lookup: CDR1 KGHDR, CDR2 SFDVKD. V dropped 2 bases and J dropped 0 bases, with 6 bases sitting between them. The CDR3 sequence is 14 residues long. CDR3 nucleotides: TGTGCCACCAGTGATTCCGTTACTAACTATGGCTACACCTTC. Its protein product is CATSDSVTNYGYTF.

A remark on this clonotype: This clone may be a read error of a much larger clone one base away. The chain has TRBV5-6 and TRBJ2-4; D could derive from TRBD1 or TRBD2 (5 bases each). There are 15 residues in the CDR3. V was trimmed by 0 bases and J by 6 bases, leaving 13 bases between them. CDR1 SGHDT and CDR2 YYEEEE come from the germline V gene. CDR3 DNA sequence: TGTGCCAGCAGCTTGGCAGACGGGACGATAAACATTCAGTACTTC. The encoded protein is CASSLADGTINIQYF.

The genes are TRBV28 and TRBJ2-3; 10 bases map to TRBD2. Germline CDR1 MDHEN, CDR2 SYDVKM. Trimming cost V 10 bases and J 3 bases; bases outside gene matches: 10. The CDR3 spans 15 residues. Written as DNA, the CDR3 is TGTGCCACCCATCTTGCTAGCGGGGGTACAGATACGCAGTATTTT. Translated: CATHLASGGTDTQYF.

The chain employs TRBV12-3 or TRBV12-4 and TRBJ2-1; D is ambiguous. The CDR3 extends over 11 amino acids. V was trimmed by 3 bases and J by 10 bases, leaving 7 bases between them. CDR3 bases: TGTGCCAGCAGTTTCCTTGAGGAGCAGTTCTTC. This gives the protein CASSFLEEQFF.

V and J are TRBV9 and TRBJ1-6; 9 nucleotides match TRBD1. The CDR3 runs 16 residues. Trimming removed 0 bases from V and 7 bases from J; junction bases left unmatched: 5. The germline CDR1 and CDR2 sequences are SGDLS and YYNGEE. This CDR3 is CASSVEDRGWNSPLHF. The CDR3 DNA sequence: TGTGCCAGCAGCGTAGAGGACAGGGGTTGGAATTCACCCCTCCACTTT.

This clonotype occurred many times. The chain carries TRBV7-2 and TRBJ1-6; D is unclear. Trimming shortened V by 4 bases and J by 8 bases, and 15 bases separated the two germline ends. Per germline, CDR1 SGHTA and CDR2 FQGNSA. CDR3 length: 15 amino acids. CDR3 sequence reads: CASSSIIVGYSPLHF. The CDR3 DNA is TGTGCCAGCAGCTCCATAATCGTCGGATATTCACCCCTCCACTTT.

This clonotype appeared once. V is TRBV12-3 or TRBV12-4 and J is TRBJ2-2; maybe TRBD1 (6 bases). Trimming shortened V by 5 bases and J by 0 bases, and 13 bases separated the two germline ends. This CDR3 is 16 amino acids long. CDR3 sequence reads: CASSLEGVANTGELFF. The DNA for the CDR3 is TGTGCCAGCAGTCTCGAGGGGGTCGCGAACACCGGGGAGCTGTTTTTT.

The rearrangement uses TRBV19 and TRBJ1-5; a weak D match, TRBD1 (6 bases). The V end lost 7 bases, the J end lost 0 bases, and 16 bases lay between the germline ends. The CDR3 extends over 16 amino acids. Germline CDR1 LNHDA, CDR2 SQIVND (reference sequence). CDR3 sequence reads: CASTLTGPYSNQPQHF. In DNA, the CDR3 is TGTGCCAGTACCTTGACAGGCCCTTATAGCAATCAGCCCCAGCATTTT.

The V and J genes are TRBV7-2 and TRBJ1-4; D is perhaps TRBD1 (6 bases). Germline V lookup: CDR1 SGHTA, CDR2 FQGNSA. This CDR3 has 16 amino acids. V was trimmed by 2 bases and J by 5 bases, leaving 15 bases between them. This CDR3 reads CASSLLQGRLNEKLFF. The CDR3 bases are TGTGCCAGCAGCTTACTACAGGGTCGCTTGAATGAAAAACTGTTTTTT.

In this sample, this clonotype turned up a few times. V usage is TRBV3-1 and J usage is TRBJ1-2; D not certain. V was shortened by 0 bases and J by 6 bases, with 14 bases between the two germline ends. This CDR3 contains 15 residues. Germline CDR1 LGHDT, CDR2 YNNKEL (reference sequence). CDR3 loop: CASSQDRAGLHGYTF. CDR3 sequence (DNA): TGTGCCAGCAGCCAAGATAGGGCAGGATTACATGGCTACACCTTC.

This chain connects TRBV11-2 to TRBJ2-1; D gene uncertain. Germline lookup yields CDR1 SGHAT and CDR2 FQNNGV. The ends were cut back, 2 bases at V and 8 bases at J, with 13 bases in the middle. CDR3 size: 14 residues. This CDR3 is CASSLLNGPDEQFF. DNA of the CDR3: TGTGCCAGCAGCTTATTAAACGGACCCGATGAGCAGTTCTTC.

This clonotype was seen more than once but under ten times. V usage is TRBV3-1 and J usage is TRBJ1-2; tentative D call: TRBD1 (6 bases). The CDR3 contains 14 residues. Germline V gene sequence: CDR1 LGHDT, CDR2 YNNKEL (reference sequence). V gave up 8 bases and J gave up 4 bases, with 17 bases separating them. CDR3 coding DNA: TGTGCCAGCGGGGGGGCGTCTGGGGTCTATGGCTACACCTTC. The encoded protein is CASGGASGVYGYTF.

The V call is TRBV6-2 or TRBV6-3, the J call TRBJ2-7; D might be TRBD2 (6 bases). The V gene lost 2 bases and the J gene lost 3 bases, with 14 bases spanning the gap. Per germline, CDR1 MNHEY and CDR2 SVGEGT. The CDR3 loop spans 15 amino acids. The CDR3 loop reads CASSYSRSSGYEQYV. CDR3 nucleotide sequence: TGTGCCAGCAGTTACAGTAGGAGTAGCGGCTACGAGCAGTACGTC.

The chain joins TRBV28 to TRBJ2-1; the D gene is possibly TRBD1 (6 bases). V gave up 7 bases and J gave up 2 bases, with 12 bases separating them. Germline V gives CDR1 MDHEN, CDR2 SYDVKM. This CDR3 region has 14 residues. The CDR3 bases are TGTGCCAGCATTAGGACAGCTGCCTACAATGAGCAGTTCTTC. Translation gives CASIRTAAYNEQFF.

In this sample, this clonotype turned up a few times. This chain links TRBV6-6 with TRBJ1-2, with D possibly being TRBD1 (5 bases). V gave up 6 bases and J gave up 4 bases, with 15 bases separating them. Germline CDR1 is MNHNY and CDR2 is SVGAGI (reference sequence). The CDR3 length is 14 residues. The CDR3 protein is CASRSRDSIYGYTF. CDR3 DNA sequence: TGTGCCAGCAGGTCCAGGGATTCGATCTATGGCTACACCTTC.